This T cell receptor (beta chain) appears in the sequencing data of a study of CD8 T cells in Susac syndrome. This clonotype appeared a single time. The V gene's germline CDR1 is DFQATT and CDR2 SNEGSKA (reference sequence). CDR3 length equals 12 residues. Trimming cost V 3 bases and J 7 bases, with 13 bases left between them. Random hexamers primed reverse transcription of about 0.45 to 1 ug RNA. An immunoSEQ multiplex PCR generated amplified TCR beta CDR3 products spanning 54 Vbeta and 13 Jbeta. TCRdb reanalysed the immunoSEQ multiplex PCR reads using MiXCR and keeps one entry per CDR3 protein. The repertoire holds a few hundred thousand distinct CDR3 sequences, with approximately 90% as singletons.

This rearrangement joins TRBV20-1 to TRBJ2-7; TRBD1 might be the D (5 bases). The sequencing input was CD4+ T cells from PBMCs. The origin of this receptor is a human donor with multiple sclerosis. The CDR3: CSASPRPGEQYF. In DNA, the CDR3 is TGCAGTGCTAGTCCTCGACCAGGGGAGCAGTACTTC.